This section outlines one T cell receptor (beta chain) sequence together with its context. The data derive from a study of blood T cell repertoires in COVID-19. In the study overall: Sites in the United States, Italy and Spain provided acute and convalescent COVID-19 samples. Sources were T cells, B-cell-depleted T cells, or PBMCs; the material itself was cDNA or gDNA.

As processed by the authors: Amplification of reference gene primers was used by the study to estimate nucleated cell counts. The data were produced by immunoSEQ multiplex PCR, yet TCRdb's version contains in-frame clones alone and is incomplete. V and J calls and clone size are as listed in that table; D and trimming were resolved from the DNA. The sample has some 210,000 clones; 70% to 90% are singletons. Germline V lookup: CDR1 SNHLY, CDR2 FYNNEI. The V gene end was trimmed by 10 bases and the J gene end by 3 bases; junction bases not matched to a gene: 10. The length of the CDR3 is 14 residues. The sequenced sample was peripheral blood. V is TRBV2 and J is TRBJ1-1, with 8 bases matching TRBD1. This sequence originates from a woman aged 40 to 50 with acute or convalescent COVID-19. Here the CDR3 reads CATFPYRGDTEAFF. CDR3 coding DNA: TGTGCCACCTTCCCTTACAGGGGGGACACTGAAGCTTTCTTT. Variable domain in full (rest from reference TRBV2 and TRBJ1-1): EPEVTQTPSHQVTQMGQEVILRCVPISNHLYFYWYRQILGQKVEFLVSFYNNEISEKSEIFDDQFSVERPDGSNFTLKIRSTKLEDSAMYFCATFPYRGDTEAFFGQGTRLTVV.